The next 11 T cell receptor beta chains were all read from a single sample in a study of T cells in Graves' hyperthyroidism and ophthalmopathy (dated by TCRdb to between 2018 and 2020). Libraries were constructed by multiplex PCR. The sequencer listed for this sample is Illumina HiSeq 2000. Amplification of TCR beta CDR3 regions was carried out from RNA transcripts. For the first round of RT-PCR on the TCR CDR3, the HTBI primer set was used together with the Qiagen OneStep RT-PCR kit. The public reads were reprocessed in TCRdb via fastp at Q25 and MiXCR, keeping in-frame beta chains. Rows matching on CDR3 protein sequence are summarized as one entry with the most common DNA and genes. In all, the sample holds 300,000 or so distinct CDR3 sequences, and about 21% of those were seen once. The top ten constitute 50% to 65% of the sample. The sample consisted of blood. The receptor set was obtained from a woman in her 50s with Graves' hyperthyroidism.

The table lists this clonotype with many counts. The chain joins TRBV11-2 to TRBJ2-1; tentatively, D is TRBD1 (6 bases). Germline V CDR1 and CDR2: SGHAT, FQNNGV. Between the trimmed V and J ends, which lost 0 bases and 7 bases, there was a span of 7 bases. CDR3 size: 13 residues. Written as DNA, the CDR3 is TGTGCCAGCAGCTTAGAAAGGGGGAATGAGCAGTTCTTC. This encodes CASSLERGNEQFF.

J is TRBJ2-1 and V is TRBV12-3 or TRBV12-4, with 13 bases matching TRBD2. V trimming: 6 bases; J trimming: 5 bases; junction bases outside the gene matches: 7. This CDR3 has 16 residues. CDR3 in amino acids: CASRTRLAGGNNEQFF. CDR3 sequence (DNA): TGTGCCAGCAGGACCAGACTAGCGGGAGGAAACAATGAGCAGTTCTTC.

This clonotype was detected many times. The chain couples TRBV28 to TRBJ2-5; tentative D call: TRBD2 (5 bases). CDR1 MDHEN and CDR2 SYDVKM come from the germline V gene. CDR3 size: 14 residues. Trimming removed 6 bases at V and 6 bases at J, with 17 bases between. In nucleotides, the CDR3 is TGTGCCAGCAGAAACCTTGGAGAGGGCAAGACCCAGTACTTC. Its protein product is CASRNLGEGKTQYF.

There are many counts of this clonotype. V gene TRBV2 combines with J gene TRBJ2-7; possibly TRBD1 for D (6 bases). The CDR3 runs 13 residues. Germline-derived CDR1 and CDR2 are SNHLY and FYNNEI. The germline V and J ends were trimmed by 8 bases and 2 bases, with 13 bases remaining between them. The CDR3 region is CASGGTRAYEQYF. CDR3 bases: TGTGCCAGCGGTGGGACACGGGCCTACGAGCAGTACTTC.

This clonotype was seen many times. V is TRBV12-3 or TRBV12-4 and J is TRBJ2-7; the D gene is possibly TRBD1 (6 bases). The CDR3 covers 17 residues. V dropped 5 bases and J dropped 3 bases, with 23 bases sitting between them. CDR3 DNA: TGTGCCAGCAGTCCTGGGCCTTATCAGGGGAATCTCTACGAGCAGTACTTC. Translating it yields CASSPGPYQGNLYEQYF.

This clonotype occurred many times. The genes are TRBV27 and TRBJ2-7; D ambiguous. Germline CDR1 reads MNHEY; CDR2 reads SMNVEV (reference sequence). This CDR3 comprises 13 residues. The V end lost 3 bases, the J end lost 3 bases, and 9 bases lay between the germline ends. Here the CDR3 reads CASSFTTDYEQYF. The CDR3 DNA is TGTGCCAGCAGTTTTACCACAGACTACGAGCAGTACTTC.

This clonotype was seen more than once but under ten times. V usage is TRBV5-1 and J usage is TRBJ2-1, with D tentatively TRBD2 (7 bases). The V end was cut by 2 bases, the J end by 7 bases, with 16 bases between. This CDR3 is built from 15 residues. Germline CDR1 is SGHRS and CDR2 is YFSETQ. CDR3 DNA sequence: TGCGCCAGCAGCTTCGAAGGACTAGGGGGGAATGAGCAGTTCTTC. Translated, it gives CASSFEGLGGNEQFF.

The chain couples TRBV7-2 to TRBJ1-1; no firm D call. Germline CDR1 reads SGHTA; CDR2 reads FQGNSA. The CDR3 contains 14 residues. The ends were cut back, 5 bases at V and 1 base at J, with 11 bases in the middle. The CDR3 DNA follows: TGTGCCAGCAGCCCGGGGAATTCGAACACTGAAGCTTTCTTT. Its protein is CASSPGNSNTEAFF.

This CDR3 reads CASSQGGGRDLPEAFF. The CDR3, as DNA: TGCGCCAGCAGCCAAGGGGGAGGCAGGGATTTACCTGAAGCTTTCTTT. The chain is built from TRBV4-1 and TRBJ1-1, with D possibly matching TRBD1 (5 bases). Germline V gene sequence: CDR1 MGHRA, CDR2 YSYEKL. V lost 1 base, J lost 6 bases, and 18 bases lay in between. CDR3 size: 16 residues.

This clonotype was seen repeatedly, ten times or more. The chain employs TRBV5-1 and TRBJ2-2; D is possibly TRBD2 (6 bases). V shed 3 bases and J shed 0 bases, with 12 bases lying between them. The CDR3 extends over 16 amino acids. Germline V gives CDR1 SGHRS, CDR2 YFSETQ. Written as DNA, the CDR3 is TGCGCCAGCAGCTCCGGACTAATCGCGAACACCGGGGAGCTGTTTTTT. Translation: CASSSGLIANTGELFF.

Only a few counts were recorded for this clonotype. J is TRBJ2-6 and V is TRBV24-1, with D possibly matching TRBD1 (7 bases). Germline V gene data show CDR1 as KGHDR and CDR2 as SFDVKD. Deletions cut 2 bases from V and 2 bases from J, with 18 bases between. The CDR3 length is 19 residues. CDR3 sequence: CATSDSRTGWEAGANVLTF. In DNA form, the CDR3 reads TGTGCCACCAGTGATTCTCGGACAGGTTGGGAGGCTGGGGCCAACGTCCTGACTTTC.